Listed below are T cell receptor beta chains from one sample, sequenced in a study of cytomegalovirus exposure and HLA in healthy donors. Assay: immunoSEQ multiplex PCR; the TCRdb copy retains only in-frame clones and omits some. The sample holds about 150,000 clones, around 88% seen once. The material sequenced was PBMCs. These receptors were collected from a man aged 18 to 30 in good health and CMV-seropositive. CDR3s include the opening cysteine and the closing phenylalanine or tryptophan. The D gene is left open where the match is weak. Clone size is not always given. Where it is, it says once, few, many or a class for expanded clones.

CDR3 protein	CDR3 DNA	clone size	J gene	V gene	D gene
CASSVAMDSSTDTQYF	TGTGCCAGCAGCGTAGCGATGGACTCTAGCACAGATACGCAGTATTTT	.	TRBJ2-3	TRBV9	.
CASSLRVNTEAFF	TGTGCCAGCAGCCTCCGCGTGAACACTGAAGCTTTCTTT	once	TRBJ1-1	TRBV6-5	.
CASSFGGRNTEAFF	TGTGCCAGCAGCTTTGGGGGGAGAAACACTGAAGCTTTCTTT	.	TRBJ1-1	TRBV5-4	.
CASSQDWVTGGANGPINYGYTF	TGTGCCAGCAGCCAAGATTGGGTCACAGGGGGCGCGAACGGCCCTATTAACTATGGCTACACCTTC	.	TRBJ1-2	TRBV4-2	TRBD1
CASSRGLAGTDTQYF	TGTGCCAGCAGTAGAGGACTAGCTGGCACAGATACGCAGTATTTT	.	TRBJ2-3	TRBV9	TRBD2
CASSIRTALGNIQYF	TGTGCCAGTAGTATCCGGACAGCCCTCGGAAACATTCAGTACTTC	.	TRBJ2-4	TRBV19	.
CASSPARTGTGNQPQHF	TGTGCCAGCAGCCCCGCCCGGACAGGGACGGGCAATCAGCCCCAGCATTTT	.	TRBJ1-5	TRBV4-2	TRBD1
CASISTRGPLEAFF	TGTGCCAGCATTTCGACTAGGGGGCCTCTCGAAGCTTTCTTT	once	TRBJ1-1	TRBV6-6	TRBD1
CASSQVTVYNEQFF	TGTGCCAGCAGCCAAGTTACAGTCTACAATGAGCAGTTCTTC	.	TRBJ2-1	TRBV4-2	.
CAWKPRITDTQYF	TGTGCCTGGAAACCGCGGATCACAGATACGCAGTATTTT	.	TRBJ2-3	TRBV30	.